The clone carrying this T cell receptor (beta chain) has a count of ten or more. One junction end does not reproduce the germline sequence, and a read error may be involved. The data are from a study of T cells in Graves' hyperthyroidism and ophthalmopathy. There are 15 residues in the CDR3. Germline CDR1 reads MNHEY; CDR2 reads SMNVEV (reference sequence). It was RNA transcripts that yielded the amplified TCR beta CDR3 regions. A set of HTBI primers served as the primers for a first-round RT-PCR of the TCR CDR3. Via MiXCR, TCRdb re-called the multiplex PCR reads, giving one row per CDR3 protein. In the table there are 650,000 to 750,000 distinct CDR3 sequences, 14% of which are singletons.

The chain employs TRBV27 and TRBJ1-4; TRBD1 might be the D (5 bases). Sequencing input: blood. The sequence was collected from a woman younger than 35 with Graves' hyperthyroidism. CDR3 loop: CASSISWGFAEKLFF. The CDR3 coding sequence is TGTGCCAGCAGTATATCCTGGGGGTTCGCTGAAAAACTGTTTTTT.